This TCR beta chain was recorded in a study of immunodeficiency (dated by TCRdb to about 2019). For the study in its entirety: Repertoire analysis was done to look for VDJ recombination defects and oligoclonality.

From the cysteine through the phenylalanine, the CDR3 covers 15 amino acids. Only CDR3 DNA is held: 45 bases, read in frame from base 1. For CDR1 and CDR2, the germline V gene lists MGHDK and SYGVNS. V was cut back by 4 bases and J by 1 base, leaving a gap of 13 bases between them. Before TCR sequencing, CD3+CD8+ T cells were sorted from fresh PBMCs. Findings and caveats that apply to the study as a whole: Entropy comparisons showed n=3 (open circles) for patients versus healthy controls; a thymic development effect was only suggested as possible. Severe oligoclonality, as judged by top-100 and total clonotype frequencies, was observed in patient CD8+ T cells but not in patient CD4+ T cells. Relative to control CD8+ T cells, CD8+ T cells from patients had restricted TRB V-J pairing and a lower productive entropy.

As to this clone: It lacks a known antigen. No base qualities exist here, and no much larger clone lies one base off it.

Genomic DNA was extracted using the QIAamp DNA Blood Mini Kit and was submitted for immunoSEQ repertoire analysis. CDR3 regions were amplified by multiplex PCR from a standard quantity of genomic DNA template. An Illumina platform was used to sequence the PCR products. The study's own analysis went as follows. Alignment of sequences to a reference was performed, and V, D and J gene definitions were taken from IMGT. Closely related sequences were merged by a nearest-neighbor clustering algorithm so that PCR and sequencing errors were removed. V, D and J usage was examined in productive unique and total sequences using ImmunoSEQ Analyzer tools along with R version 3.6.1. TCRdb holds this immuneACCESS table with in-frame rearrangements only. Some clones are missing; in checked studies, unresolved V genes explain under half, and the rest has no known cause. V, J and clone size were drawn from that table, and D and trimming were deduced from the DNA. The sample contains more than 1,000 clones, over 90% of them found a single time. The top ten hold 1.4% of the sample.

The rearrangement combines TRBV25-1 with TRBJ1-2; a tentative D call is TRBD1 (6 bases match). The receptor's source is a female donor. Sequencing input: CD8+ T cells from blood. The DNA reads TGTGCCAGCAGTGGTTTAAACAGGGTTAACTATGGCTACACCTTC. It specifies CASSGLNRVNYGYTF.